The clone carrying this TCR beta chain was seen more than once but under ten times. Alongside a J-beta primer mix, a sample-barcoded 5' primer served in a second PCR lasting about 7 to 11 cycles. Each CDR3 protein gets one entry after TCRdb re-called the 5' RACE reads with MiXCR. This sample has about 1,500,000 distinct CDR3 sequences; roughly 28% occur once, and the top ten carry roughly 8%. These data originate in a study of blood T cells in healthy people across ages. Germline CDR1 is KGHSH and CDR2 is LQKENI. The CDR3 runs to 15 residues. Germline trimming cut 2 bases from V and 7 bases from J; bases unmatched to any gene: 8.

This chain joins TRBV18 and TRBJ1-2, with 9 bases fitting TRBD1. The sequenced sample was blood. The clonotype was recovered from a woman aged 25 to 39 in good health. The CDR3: CASSPGTGLRAGYTF. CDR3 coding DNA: TGTGCCAGCTCACCAGGGACAGGGCTTAGAGCTGGCTACACCTTC. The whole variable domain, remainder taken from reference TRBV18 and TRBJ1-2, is NAGVMQNPRHLVRRRGQEARLRCSPMKGHSHVYWYRQLPEEGLKFMVYLQKENIIDESGMPKERFSAEFPKEGPSILRIQQVVRGDSAAYFCASSPGTGLRAGYTFGSGTRLTVV.